Below, one TCR beta chain is given with its context. Antigen specificity is unknown. A much larger clone lies one base from this, so it may be a read error. This sample is part of a study of T cell clonotyping in hematopoietic cell transplantation. General study results and limits: Graft donor and pretransplant recipient Inverse Simpson Index values predicted broader posttransplant TCR diversity.

The assay was immunoSEQ multiplex PCR, and TCRdb's table has in-frame clones only and misses some. The sample consists of 6,500 to 10,000 clones, less than 70% of them appearing once. The CDR3 has 17 amino acids. The J segment lost 6 bases and the V segment lost 7 bases, leaving 16 bases of the junction unmatched. Germline V gives CDR1 PRHDT, CDR2 FYEKMQ (reference sequence). The sample was peripheral blood mononuclear cells, taken 100 days after allogeneic stem cell transplant. The rearrangement links TRBV13 to TRBJ2-1; TRBD2 aligns across 9 bases. The TCR sequence derives from a male patient between 55 and 70 years old who had an allogeneic stem cell transplant from an unrelated donor, so the T cells may come from the graft donor. Some clones in this sample may be carry-over from other donors' samples. The CDR3 sequence: CASNRRTSSGTGNEQFF. CDR3 nucleotide sequence: TGTGCCAGCAACCGGAGGACTTCTAGCGGGACGGGCAATGAGCAGTTCTTC. Full variable domain (missing parts from reference TRBV13 and TRBJ2-1): AAGVIQSPRHLIKEKRETATLKCYPIPRHDTVYWYQQGPGQDPQFLISFYEKMQSDKGSIPDRFSAQQFSDYHSELNMSSLELGDSALYFCASNRRTSSGTGNEQFFGPGTRLTVL.